This entry lists 18 T cell receptor beta chains sequenced from one sample in a study of T cell clonality in common variable immunodeficiency. Study-wide points: Reportedly, TCR beta sequences from common variable immunodeficiency showed fewer deletions and N-nucleotide insertions.

These receptors lack a known antigen. Some clones are missing from TCRdb's copy, which holds only in-frame ones; the method was immunoSEQ multiplex PCR. The sample offers 30,000 to 40,000 clones and no singletons, the top ten holding around 27%. Source material: peripheral blood mononuclear cells. Source of these receptors: a human donor with common variable immunodeficiency.

This clone was recorded many times. The read falls 3 residues short of the CDR3 end, and the missing part is taken from the germline J gene. The chain joins TRBV19 to TRBJ2-6; no definite D call. Between the trimmed V and J ends, which lost 4 bases and 0 bases, there was a span of 7 bases. The germline gives CDR1 LNHDA, CDR2 SQIVND (reference sequence). The CDR3 length is 15 residues. This CDR3 is CASSKPFSGANVLTF. CDR3 bases read: TGTGCCAGTAGTAAGCCCTTCTCTGGGGCCAACGTC.

At least ten counts were recorded for this clone. The read terminates 3 residues ahead of where the CDR3 ends, so the germline J gene completes it. The chain recombines TRBV7-2 with TRBJ2-2; no definite D call. Per the germline V gene, CDR1 is SGHTA and CDR2 is FQGNSA. Trimming pared 6 bases from V and 6 bases from J, leaving 8 bases between. The CDR3 runs 12 residues. CDR3 DNA (partial): TGTGCCAGCAGACTCGCCCCCGGGGAG. Translated: CASRLAPGE. The whole CDR3 sequence reads CASRLAPGELFF.

There are many counts of this clone. Partial CDR3 DNA: TGTGCCAGCTCACCAAAGATTACAGGGCTAGTCGGCGTC. This gives the protein CASSPKITGLVGV. The full CDR3 protein reads CASSPKITGLVGVLTF. The chain links TRBV18 to TRBJ2-6; possible D gene TRBD1, 6 bases. The observed sequence ends 3 residues before the CDR3 terminus, with the missing tail filled in from the germline J gene. Germline V gives CDR1 KGHSH, CDR2 LQKENI. The CDR3 runs 16 residues. Trimming removed 2 bases at V and 12 bases at J, with 20 bases between.

This clone was seen at least ten times. The sequenced fragment ends 3 residues before the CDR3 boundary, so the rest is inferred from the germline J gene. The rearrangement joins TRBV19 to TRBJ2-7; TRBD1 might be the D (6 bases). Germline V CDR1 and CDR2: LNHDA, SQIVND (reference sequence). Trimming shortened V by 7 bases and J by 6 bases, and 22 bases separated the two germline ends. The length of the CDR3 is 15 residues. Partial CDR3 DNA: TGTGCCAGTACCCCCGGTCCAGGGGAGCTGGGCGAG. Translated: CASTPGPGELGE. Given in full, the CDR3 is CASTPGPGELGEQYF.

This clone was counted a few times. With the read ending 3 residues before the CDR3 end, the germline J gene is used to fill in that end. The genes are TRBV19 and TRBJ2-1; no clear D gene. The germline CDR1 and CDR2 sequences are LNHDA and SQIVND (reference sequence). V lost 1 base and J 3 bases, leaving 7 bases between the germline ends. CDR3 length equals 14 residues. The sequenced part of the CDR3 DNA is TGTGCCAGTAGTATAGGGGCGATCTACAATGAG. Its protein product is CASSIGAIYNE. From start to end, the CDR3 is CASSIGAIYNEQFF.

This clone was recorded at least ten times. The CDR3 end lies 3 residues beyond the end of the read and is filled in from the germline J gene. The rearrangement links TRBV5-1 to TRBJ2-2; 9 bases are a match to TRBD1. The V gene end was trimmed by 0 bases and the J gene end by 6 bases; junction bases not matched to a gene: 6. This CDR3 is built from 16 residues. Germline CDR1 is SGHRS and CDR2 is YFSETQ. CDR3 DNA (partial): TGCGCCAGCAGCTTGGACGGGACAGGGAAATCCGGGGAG. This encodes CASSLDGTGKSGE. The whole CDR3 protein reads CASSLDGTGKSGELFF.

This clone was counted a few times. The CDR3 end falls 3 residues outside the read, so it is completed with the germline J gene. The rearrangement uses TRBV7-2 and TRBJ2-7; D is uncertain. CDR3 length equals 11 residues. Trimming removed 3 bases from V and 5 bases from J, with 5 bases in between. The germline V gene encodes CDR1 SGHTA and CDR2 FQGNSA. The CDR3 bases that were read are TGTGCCAGCAGCTTCAGGAACGAG. Its protein is CASSFRNE. The full CDR3 protein reads CASSFRNEQYF.

This clone appeared many times. The CDR3 loop reads CASSLAAGTLEKLFF. The CDR3 DNA, read in part, is TGCGCCAGCAGCTTGGCCGCGGGGACGCTCGAAAAA. The chain employs TRBV5-1 and TRBJ1-4; possible D gene TRBD1, 5 bases. The CDR3 extends 3 residues past the end of the read, so its final part is completed from the germline J gene. This CDR3 has 15 amino acids. CDR1 is SGHRS and CDR2 is YFSETQ in the germline V gene. V dropped 0 bases and J dropped 8 bases, with 14 bases sitting between them.

This clone was observed a few times. The read finishes 3 residues shy of the CDR3 end, and the germline J gene is used to complete it. V and J are TRBV7-9 and TRBJ2-7; TRBD2 matches 7 bases. Germline values: CDR1 SEHNR, CDR2 FQNEAQ (reference sequence). The V gene end was trimmed by 2 bases and the J gene end by 5 bases; junction bases not matched to a gene: 9. The CDR3 runs to 15 residues. CDR3 loop: CASSLKGGSRDEQYF. The sequenced CDR3 bases are TGTGCCAGCAGCTTAAAGGGCGGGAGTAGGGACGAG.

Concerning this clone: The read halts 3 residues ahead of the CDR3 end, with the missing end drawn from the germline J gene. The chain has TRBV7-9 and TRBJ1-6; TRBD1 matches at 8 bases. With 5 bases clipped from V and 10 bases from J, the junction kept 7 bases outside the gene matches. Germline values: CDR1 SEHNR, CDR2 FQNEAQ (reference sequence). This CDR3 region has 14 residues. The CDR3 sequence: CASSRGQVKSPLHF. Incomplete CDR3 DNA: TGTGCCAGCAGCCGGGGACAGGTGAAATCACCC.

A note on this clone: The observed sequence ends 3 residues before the CDR3 terminus, with the missing tail filled in from the germline J gene. V usage is TRBV6-2 or TRBV6-3 and J usage is TRBJ2-1; D is undetermined. Germline CDR1 reads MNHEY; CDR2 reads SVGEGT. This CDR3 has 11 amino acids. Deletions cut 10 bases from V and 3 bases from J, with 7 bases between. The CDR3 loop reads CATLSYNEQFF. The DNA read from the CDR3 is TGTGCCACCCTCAGCTACAATGAG.

On this clone: The CDR3 extends 3 residues past the end of the read, so its final part is completed from the germline J gene. This rearrangement joins TRBV7-9 to TRBJ2-7, with 7 bases identical to TRBD2. The CDR3 length is 15 residues. CDR1 and CDR2 from the germline V gene are SEHNR and FQNEAQ (reference sequence). J lost 0 bases, V lost 5 bases, and 7 bases had no gene match. The CDR3 protein is CASSPWGGSSYEQYF. The CDR3 bases that were read are TGTGCCAGCAGCCCATGGGGGGGTAGCTCCTACGAG.

This clone has at least ten counts. From the germline J gene comes the end of the CDR3, since the read stops 3 residues before it. This rearrangement joins TRBV18 to TRBJ1-5; 8 bases map to TRBD1. Germline V CDR1 and CDR2: KGHSH, LQKENI. Trimming took 8 bases from V and 7 from J; bases not matched to a gene: 7. The length of the CDR3 is 13 residues. The CDR3 DNA, read in part, is TGTGCCAGCCAACAGGGGGTCGGGCAGCCC. Residues: CASQQGVGQP. The whole CDR3 is CASQQGVGQPQHF.

Worth noting for this clone: The read ends 3 residues shy of where the CDR3 ends; the end is completed using the germline J gene. The chain combines TRBV5-1 with TRBJ2-3; TRBD2 aligns across 8 bases. The length of the CDR3 is 15 residues. V lost 0 bases and J lost 4; bases outside the gene matches: 4. Germline V gene data show CDR1 as SGHRS and CDR2 as YFSETQ. CDR3 DNA (partial): TGCGCCAGCAGCTTGGCAGCGGGAGTATCAGATACG. Amino acids: CASSLAAGVSDT. The full CDR3 reads CASSLAAGVSDTQYF.

There are many counts of this clone. The CDR3 end falls 3 residues outside the read, so it is completed with the germline J gene. V gene TRBV7-8 combines with J gene TRBJ1-2; D is unresolved. This CDR3 spans 13 amino acids. Germline CDR1 reads SGHVS; CDR2 reads FQNEAQ. The ends were cut back, 2 bases at V and 4 bases at J, with 8 bases in the middle. CDR3 DNA, as far as it was read: TGTGCCAGCAGCTTATCTAGCGGCTATGGC. It codes for CASSLSSGYG. In full, the CDR3 is CASSLSSGYGYTF.

This clone was detected only a few times. The read terminates 3 residues before the CDR3 end, so the remaining end is supplied by the germline J gene. The genes are TRBV6-2 or TRBV6-3 and TRBJ2-7; D remains unclear. This CDR3 spans 15 amino acids. Trimming shortened V by 5 bases and J by 5 bases, and 19 bases separated the two germline ends. Germline CDR1 reads MNHEY; CDR2 reads SVGEGT. The CDR3 spells CASSDAPRDIHEQYF. The CDR3 bases that were read are TGTGCCAGCAGTGACGCACCCCGTGACATCCACGAG.

About this clone: Coverage ceases 3 residues before the CDR3 finishes, and the germline J gene fills in the end. This chain links TRBV7-2 with TRBJ2-7; TRBD1 matches at 9 bases. From germline, CDR1 is SGHTA and CDR2 FQGNSA. V gave up 6 bases and J gave up 0 bases; unmatched junction bases: 6. This CDR3 comprises 15 residues. Incomplete CDR3 DNA: TGTGCCAGCAGTCGAGCGGGACAGGGCTCCTACGAG. Translation: CASSRAGQGSYE. The complete CDR3 protein is CASSRAGQGSYEQYF.

This clone was seen a few times. Read coverage stops 3 residues before the CDR3 terminus; the germline J gene supplies the remainder. This rearrangement joins TRBV6-4 to TRBJ2-6; D might be TRBD1 (6 bases). Deletions cut 4 bases from V and 2 bases from J, with 6 bases between. The CDR3 length is 14 residues. CDR1 is MRHNA, CDR2 SNTAGT, per germline. The sequenced CDR3 bases are TGTGCCAGCAGTGGACAGGCTGGGGCCAACGTC. Protein: CASSGQAGANV. The complete CDR3 reads CASSGQAGANVLTF.